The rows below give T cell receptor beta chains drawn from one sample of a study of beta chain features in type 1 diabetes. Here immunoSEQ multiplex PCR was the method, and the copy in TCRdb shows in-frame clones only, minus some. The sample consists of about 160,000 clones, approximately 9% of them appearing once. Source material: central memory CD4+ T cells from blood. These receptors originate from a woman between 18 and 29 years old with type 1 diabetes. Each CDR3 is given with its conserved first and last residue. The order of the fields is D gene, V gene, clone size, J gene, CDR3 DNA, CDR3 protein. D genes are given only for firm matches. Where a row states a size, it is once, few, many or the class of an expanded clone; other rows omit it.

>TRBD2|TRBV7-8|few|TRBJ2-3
TGTGCCAGCAGCTTATGGGCGGGAGAGACAGATACGCAGTATTTT
CASSLWAGETDTQYF
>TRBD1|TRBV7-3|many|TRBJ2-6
TGTGCCAGCAGCCCACGGGGGACAGGGAGCGCCCTTTTTCCCTCTGGGGCCAACGTCCTGACTTTC
CASSPRGTGSALFPSGANVLTF
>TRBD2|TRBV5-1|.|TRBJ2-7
TGCGCCAGCAGCCGCGGGGGATCCTACGAGCAGTACTTC
CASSRGGSYEQYF
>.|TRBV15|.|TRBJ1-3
TGTGCCACCAGCCGTCCCTCTGGAAACACCATATATTTT
CATSRPSGNTIYF
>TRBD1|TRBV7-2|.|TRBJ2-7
TGTGCCAGCAGCCGACAGGGCTGGAGCTCCTACGAGCAGTACTTC
CASSRQGWSSYEQYF
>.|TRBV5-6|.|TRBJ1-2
TGTGCCAGCAGCTTGGCCCGGTATGGCTACACCTTC
CASSLARYGYTF
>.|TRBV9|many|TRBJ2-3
TGTGCCAGCAGCTCGGCGACAGGTCGGACAGATACGCAGTATTTT
CASSSATGRTDTQYF
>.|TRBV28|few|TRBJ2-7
TGTGCCAGCAGTTTATCCAGGGTCAAGGGCGAGCAGTACTTC
CASSLSRVKGEQYF
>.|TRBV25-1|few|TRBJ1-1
TGTGCCAGCAGTGAAGGGCTGAAAGCTTTCTTT
CASSEGLKAFF
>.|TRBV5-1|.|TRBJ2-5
TGCGCCAGCAGCTTGGCGGAGACCCAGTACTTC
CASSLAETQYF
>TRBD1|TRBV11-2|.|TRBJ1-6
TGTGCCAGCAGCTTAGGGGACAGAAATTCACCCCTCCACTTT
CASSLGDRNSPLHF
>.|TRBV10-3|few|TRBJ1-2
TGTGCCATCAGTGAGGGACAGATCTATGGCTACACCTTC
CAISEGQIYGYTF
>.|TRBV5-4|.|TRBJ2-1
TGTGCCAGCAGCTTGTGGGGCCCGTACAATGAGCAGTTCTTC
CASSLWGPYNEQFF
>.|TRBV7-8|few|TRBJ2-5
TGTGCCAGCTTGGGGGGCCAAGAGACCCAGTACTTC
CASLGGQETQYF
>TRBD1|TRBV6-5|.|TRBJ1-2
TGTGCCAGCAGACAGGGACAGGCCTATGGCTACACCTTC
CASRQGQAYGYTF
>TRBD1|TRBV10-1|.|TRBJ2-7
TGCGCCAGCAGTGAGAACAGGGGACCCTACGAGCAGTACTTC
CASSENRGPYEQYF
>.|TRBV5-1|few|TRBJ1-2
TGCGCCAGCAGCGTTAGACAGGACTATGGCTACACCTTC
CASSVRQDYGYTF
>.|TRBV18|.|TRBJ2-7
TGTGCCAGCTCACCACTTTCGGGCGAGCAGTACTTC
CASSPLSGEQYF
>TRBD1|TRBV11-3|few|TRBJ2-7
TGTGCCAGCAGCCGGACAGGCACCTACGAGCAGTACTTC
CASSRTGTYEQYF
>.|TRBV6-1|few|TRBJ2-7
TGTGCCAGCATGGGGTGGCAGGGCTACGAGCAGTACTTC
CASMGWQGYEQYF
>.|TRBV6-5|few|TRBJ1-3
TGTGCCAGCAGTTACACTTCTGGAAACACCATATATTTT
CASSYTSGNTIYF
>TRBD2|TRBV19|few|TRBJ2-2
TGTGCCAGTAGTTCCCGCGGCGGGGGCACCGGGGAGCTGTTTTTT
CASSSRGGGTGELFF
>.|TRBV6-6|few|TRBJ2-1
TGTGCCAGCAGTTACCCACAGGGTGAGCAGTTCTTC
CASSYPQGEQFF
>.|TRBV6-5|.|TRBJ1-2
TGTGCCAGCAGTTACAGGGGCCCTAACTATGGCTACACCTTC
CASSYRGPNYGYTF
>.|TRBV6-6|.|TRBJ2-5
TGTGCCAGCAGGCCAGGGTTTGGGCAAGAGACCCAGTACTTC
CASRPGFGQETQYF
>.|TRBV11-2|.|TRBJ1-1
TGTGCCAGCAGCTTAGTTGGGGGGGTTAACACTGAAGCTTTCTTT
CASSLVGGVNTEAFF
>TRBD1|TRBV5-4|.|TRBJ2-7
TGTGCCAGCAGCTTGGCCCAGACAGGGGGCGAGCAGTACTTC
CASSLAQTGGEQYF
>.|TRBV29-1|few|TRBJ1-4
TGCAGCGTAGTCCGGGACACCGAAAAACTGTTTTTT
CSVVRDTEKLFF
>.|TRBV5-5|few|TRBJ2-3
TGTGCCAGCACCACAGGGTACGCAGCTACGCAGTATTTT
CASTTGYAATQYF
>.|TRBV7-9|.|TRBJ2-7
TGTGCCAGCAGCCGGGGGAACTCCTACGAGCAGTACTTC
CASSRGNSYEQYF
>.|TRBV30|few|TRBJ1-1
TGTGCCTGGATGGAGCAGGGTATGGGGTCCACTGAAGCTTTCTTT
CAWMEQGMGSTEAFF
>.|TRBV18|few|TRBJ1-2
TGTGCCAGCTCCGCCACGGGAATTGAGGAGGGCTACACCTTC
CASSATGIEEGYTF
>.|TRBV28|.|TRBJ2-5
TGTGCCAGCGGGGCGGCAGTCGGGACCCAGTACTTC
CASGAAVGTQYF
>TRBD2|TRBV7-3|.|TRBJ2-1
TGTGCCAGCAGCTTAAAGCCCCCAGGAAGCGGGGGTAACAATGAGCAGTTCTTC
CASSLKPPGSGGNNEQFF
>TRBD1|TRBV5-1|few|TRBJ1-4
TGCGCCAGCAGCCCAATACAGGGGGCTAGAGAAAAACTGTTTTTT
CASSPIQGAREKLFF
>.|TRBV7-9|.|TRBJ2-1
TGTGCCAGCAGCTTGGCCGGGACGGGACAAAATGAGCAGTTCTTC
CASSLAGTGQNEQFF
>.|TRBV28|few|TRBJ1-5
TGTGCCAGCAGATCCGGGGGGGGCAATCAGCCCCAGCATTTT
CASRSGGGNQPQHF
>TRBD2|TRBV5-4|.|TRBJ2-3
TGTGCCAGCAGCTTTCCTAGCGGGGGCACAGATACGCAGTATTTT
CASSFPSGGTDTQYF
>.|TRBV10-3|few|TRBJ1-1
TGTGCCATCAGTGTAGAGGGAAACACTGAAGCTTTCTTT
CAISVEGNTEAFF
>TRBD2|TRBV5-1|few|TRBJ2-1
TGCGCCAGCAGCTTAGCCGGGGCTAGCGGAGTATACAATGAGCAGTTCTTC
CASSLAGASGVYNEQFF